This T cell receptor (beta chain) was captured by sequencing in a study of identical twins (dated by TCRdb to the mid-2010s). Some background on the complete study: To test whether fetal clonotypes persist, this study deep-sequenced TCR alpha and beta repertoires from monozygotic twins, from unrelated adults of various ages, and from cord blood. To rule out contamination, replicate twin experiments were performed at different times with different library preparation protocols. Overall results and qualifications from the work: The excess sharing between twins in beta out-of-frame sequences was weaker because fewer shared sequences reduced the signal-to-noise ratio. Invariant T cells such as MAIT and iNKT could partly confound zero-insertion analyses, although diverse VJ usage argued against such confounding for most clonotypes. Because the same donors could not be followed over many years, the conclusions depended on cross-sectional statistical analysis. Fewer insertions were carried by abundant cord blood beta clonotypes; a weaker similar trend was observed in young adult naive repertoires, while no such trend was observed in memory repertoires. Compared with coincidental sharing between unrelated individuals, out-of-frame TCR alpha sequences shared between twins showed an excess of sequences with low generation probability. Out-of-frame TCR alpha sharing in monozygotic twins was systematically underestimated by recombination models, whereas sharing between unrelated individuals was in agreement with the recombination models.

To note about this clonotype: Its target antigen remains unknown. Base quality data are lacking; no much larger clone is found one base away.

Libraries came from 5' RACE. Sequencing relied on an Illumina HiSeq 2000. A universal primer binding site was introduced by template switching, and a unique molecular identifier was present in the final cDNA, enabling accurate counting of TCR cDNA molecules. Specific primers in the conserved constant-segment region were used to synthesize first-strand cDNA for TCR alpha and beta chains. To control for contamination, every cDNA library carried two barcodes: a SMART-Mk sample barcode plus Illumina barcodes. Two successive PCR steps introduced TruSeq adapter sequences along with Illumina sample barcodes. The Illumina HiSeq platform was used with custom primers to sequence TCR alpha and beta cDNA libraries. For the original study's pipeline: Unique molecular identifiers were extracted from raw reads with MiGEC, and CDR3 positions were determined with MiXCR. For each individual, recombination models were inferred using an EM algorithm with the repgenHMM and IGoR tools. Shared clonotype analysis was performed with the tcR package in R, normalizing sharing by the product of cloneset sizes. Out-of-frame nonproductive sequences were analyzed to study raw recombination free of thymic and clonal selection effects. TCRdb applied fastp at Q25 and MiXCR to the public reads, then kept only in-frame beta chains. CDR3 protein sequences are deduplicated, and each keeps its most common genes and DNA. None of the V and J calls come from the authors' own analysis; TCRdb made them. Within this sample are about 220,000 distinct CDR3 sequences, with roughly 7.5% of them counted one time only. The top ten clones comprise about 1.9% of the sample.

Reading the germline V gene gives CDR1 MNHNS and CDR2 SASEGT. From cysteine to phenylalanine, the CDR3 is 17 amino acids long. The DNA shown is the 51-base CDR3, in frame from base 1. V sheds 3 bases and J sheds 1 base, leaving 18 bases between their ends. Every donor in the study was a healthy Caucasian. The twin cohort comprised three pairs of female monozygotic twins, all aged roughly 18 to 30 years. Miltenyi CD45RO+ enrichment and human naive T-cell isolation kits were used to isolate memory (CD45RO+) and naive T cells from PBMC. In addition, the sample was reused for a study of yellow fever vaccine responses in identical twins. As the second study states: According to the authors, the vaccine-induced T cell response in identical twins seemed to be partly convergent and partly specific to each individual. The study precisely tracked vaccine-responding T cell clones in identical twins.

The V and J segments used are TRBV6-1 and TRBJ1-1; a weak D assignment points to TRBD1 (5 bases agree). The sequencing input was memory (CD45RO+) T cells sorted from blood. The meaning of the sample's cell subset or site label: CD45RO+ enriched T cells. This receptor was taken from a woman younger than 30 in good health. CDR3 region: CASSELRGGNKNTEAFF. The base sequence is TGTGCCAGCAGTGAGCTTAGGGGAGGAAATAAGAACACTGAAGCTTTCTTT.